This passage covers 7 T cell receptor beta chains from one sample sequenced in a study of cytomegalovirus exposure and HLA in healthy donors. A multiplex PCR was run with 60 Vbeta primers and 13 Jbeta primers. Profiled with immunoSEQ multiplex PCR; TCRdb holds only in-frame clones, not every one. The sample records 150,000 to 180,000 clones, 70% to 80% being singletons. The material sequenced was PBMCs. These receptor sequences come from a young man in good health and CMV-seropositive.

This chain uses TRBV5-8 with TRBJ2-1; the match to TRBD1 covers 7 bases. Germline CDR1 SGHTS, CDR2 YDEGEE. The V and J ends lost 4 bases and 3 bases, in that order; junction bases with no gene match: 7. The CDR3 spans 15 residues. In nucleotides, the CDR3 is TGTGCCAGCAGCCGGGACAGCTCCGGCTACAATGAGCAGTTCTTC. Translating gives CASSRDSSGYNEQFF. The complete variable domain, with remaining parts taken from reference TRBV5-8 and TRBJ2-1, reads EAGVTQSPTHLIKTRGQQATLRCSPISGHTSVYWYQQALGLGLQFLLWYDEGEERNRGNFPPRFSGRQFPNYSSELNVNALELEDSALYLCASSRDSSGYNEQFFGPGTRLTVL.

This clone was seen a few times. The chain has TRBV7-3 and TRBJ1-5, with D perhaps matching TRBD1 (5 bases). Trimming cost V 5 bases and J 10 bases, with 21 bases left between them. Germline CDR1 reads SGHTA; CDR2 reads FQGTGA. This CDR3 is 15 amino acids long. CDR3 protein: CASSPTGGGNYPQHF. As DNA, the CDR3 is TGTGCCAGCAGCCCTACCGGGGGTGGCAATTATCCCCAGCATTTT.

The chain is built from TRBV5-4 and TRBJ2-5; D is unclear. The CDR3 runs to 13 residues. The V and J ends lost 0 bases and 1 base respectively, with 4 bases between them. The germline V gene has CDR1 SGHNT and CDR2 YYREEE (reference sequence). The CDR3 DNA reads as TGTGCCAGCAGCTTGGACAGCCAAGAGACCCAGTACTTC. Its protein is CASSLDSQETQYF.

This chain connects TRBV27 to TRBJ2-3; D ambiguous. Deletions cut 3 bases from V and 2 bases from J, with 6 bases between. In germline, CDR1 is MNHEY, CDR2 SMNVEV (reference sequence). The CDR3 is 13 residues long. The CDR3 DNA reads TGTGCCAGCAGTTTGGGCAACACAGATACGCAGTATTTT. It is translated as CASSLGNTDTQYF.

The chain recombines TRBV12-5 with TRBJ1-2; tentatively, D is TRBD1 (6 bases). The V end lost 6 bases, the J end lost 3 bases, and 20 bases lay between the germline ends. Looked up from germline, CDR1 is LGHNT and CDR2 is FRNRAP. The CDR3 length is 16 residues. The CDR3 DNA follows: TGTGCTAGTGGCTACCGGGACACCAGTCCCGACTATGGCTACACCTTC. The encoded protein is CASGYRDTSPDYGYTF.

A single count supports this clone. The rearrangement links TRBV5-4 to TRBJ2-1; 7 bases line up with TRBD2. Germline loops: CDR1 SGHNT, CDR2 YYREEE (reference sequence). With V trimmed by 0 bases and J by 8 bases, 14 bases remained unmatched. The CDR3 loop spans 17 amino acids. The CDR3 sequence is CASSLEGPASGRDEQFF. CDR3 nucleotides: TGTGCCAGCAGCTTGGAAGGTCCGGCTAGCGGAAGGGATGAGCAGTTCTTC.

This clone was detected once. The CDR3 reads CSVSDRQVARHYGYTF. Here the CDR3 DNA reads TGCAGCGTGAGCGACCGACAGGTCGCAAGGCACTATGGCTACACCTTC. The genes are TRBV29-1 and TRBJ1-2; maybe TRBD1 (6 bases). Germline V gene sequence: CDR1 SQVTM, CDR2 ANQGSEA. V gave up 6 bases and J gave up 3 bases, with 23 bases separating them. This CDR3 is built from 16 residues.